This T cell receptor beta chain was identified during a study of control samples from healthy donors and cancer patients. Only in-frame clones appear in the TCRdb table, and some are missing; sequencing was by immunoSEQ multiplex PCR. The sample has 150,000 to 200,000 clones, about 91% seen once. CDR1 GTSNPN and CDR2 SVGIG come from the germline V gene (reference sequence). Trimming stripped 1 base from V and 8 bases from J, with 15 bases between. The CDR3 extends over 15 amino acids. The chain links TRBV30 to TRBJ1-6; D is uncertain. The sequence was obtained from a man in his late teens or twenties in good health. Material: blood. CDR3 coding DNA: TGTGCCTGGAGTGGGACCGGCCATGAAGATTCACCCCTCCACTTT. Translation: CAWSGTGHEDSPLHF.